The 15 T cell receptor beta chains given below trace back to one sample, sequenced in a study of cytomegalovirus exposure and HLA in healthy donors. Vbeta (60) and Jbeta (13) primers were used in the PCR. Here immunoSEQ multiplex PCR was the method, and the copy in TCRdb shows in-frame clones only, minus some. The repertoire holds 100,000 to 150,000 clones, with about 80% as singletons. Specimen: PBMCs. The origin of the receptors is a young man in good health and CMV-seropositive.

CDR3 loop: CASRPSPGTANEKLFF. DNA of the CDR3: TGTGCCAGCAGGCCATCCCCCGGGACAGCTAATGAAAAACTGTTTTTT. V gene TRBV6-6 combines with J gene TRBJ1-4; 7 bases fit TRBD1. V lost 6 bases to trimming and J lost 3 bases; unmatched junction nucleotides: 10. Germline CDR1 and CDR2: MNHNY and SVGAGI (reference sequence). This CDR3 has 16 amino acids.

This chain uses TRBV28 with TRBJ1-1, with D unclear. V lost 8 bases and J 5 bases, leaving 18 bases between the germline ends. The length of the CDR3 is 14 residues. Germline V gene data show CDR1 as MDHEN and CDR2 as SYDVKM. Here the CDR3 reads CASAPGGGRTEAFF. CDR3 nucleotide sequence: TGTGCCAGCGCGCCTGGCGGCGGGAGGACTGAAGCTTTCTTT.

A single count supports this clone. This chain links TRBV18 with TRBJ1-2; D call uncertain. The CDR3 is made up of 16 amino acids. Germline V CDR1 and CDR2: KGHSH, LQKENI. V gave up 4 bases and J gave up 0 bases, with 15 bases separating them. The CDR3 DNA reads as TGTGCCAGCTCACAGACACAGACACCGACTAACTATGGCTACACCTTC. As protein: CASSQTQTPTNYGYTF. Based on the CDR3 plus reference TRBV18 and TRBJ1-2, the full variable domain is NAGVMQNPRHLVRRRGQEARLRCSPMKGHSHVYWYRQLPEEGLKFMVYLQKENIIDESGMPKERFSAEFPKEGPSILRIQQVVRGDSAAYFCASSQTQTPTNYGYTFGSGTRLTVV.

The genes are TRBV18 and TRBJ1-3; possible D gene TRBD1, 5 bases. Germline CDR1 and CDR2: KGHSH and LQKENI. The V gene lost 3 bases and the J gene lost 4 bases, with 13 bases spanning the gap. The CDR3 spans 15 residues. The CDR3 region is CASSPGGAIGNTIYF. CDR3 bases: TGTGCCAGCTCACCCGGGGGAGCAATCGGAAACACCATATATTTT.

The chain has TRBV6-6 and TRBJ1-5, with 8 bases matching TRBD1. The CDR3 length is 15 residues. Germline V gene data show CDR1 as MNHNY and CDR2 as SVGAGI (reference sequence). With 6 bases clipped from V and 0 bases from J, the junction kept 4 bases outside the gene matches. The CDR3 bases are TGTGCCAGCAGCCGTACAGGGGGTAGCAATCAGCCCCAGCATTTT. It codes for CASSRTGGSNQPQHF.

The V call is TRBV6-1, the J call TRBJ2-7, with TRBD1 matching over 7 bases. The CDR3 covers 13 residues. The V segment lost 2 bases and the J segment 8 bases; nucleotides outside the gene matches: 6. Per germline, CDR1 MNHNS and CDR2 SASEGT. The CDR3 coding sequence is TGTGCCAGCAGTGAACCTGGGACAGAGAAGCAGTACTTC. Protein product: CASSEPGTEKQYF.

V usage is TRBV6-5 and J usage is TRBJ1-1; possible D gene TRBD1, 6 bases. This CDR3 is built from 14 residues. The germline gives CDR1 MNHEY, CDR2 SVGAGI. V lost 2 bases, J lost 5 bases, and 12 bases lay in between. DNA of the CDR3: TGTGCCAGCAGTTACCGTAGGGGGGGGACTGAAGCTTTCTTT. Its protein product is CASSYRRGGTEAFF.

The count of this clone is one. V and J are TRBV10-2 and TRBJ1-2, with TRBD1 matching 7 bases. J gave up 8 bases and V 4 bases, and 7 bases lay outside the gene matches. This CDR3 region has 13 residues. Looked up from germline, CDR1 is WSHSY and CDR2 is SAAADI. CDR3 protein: CASSAETGLGYTF. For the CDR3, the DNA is TGCGCCAGCAGTGCAGAGACAGGGCTCGGCTACACCTTC.

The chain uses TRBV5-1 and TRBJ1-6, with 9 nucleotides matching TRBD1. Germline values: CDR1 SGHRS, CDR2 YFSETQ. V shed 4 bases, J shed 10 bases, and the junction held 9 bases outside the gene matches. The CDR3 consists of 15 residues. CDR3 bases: TGCGCCAGCAGCCCCGGGACAGGGAGTTACTCACCCCTCCACTTT. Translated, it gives CASSPGTGSYSPLHF.

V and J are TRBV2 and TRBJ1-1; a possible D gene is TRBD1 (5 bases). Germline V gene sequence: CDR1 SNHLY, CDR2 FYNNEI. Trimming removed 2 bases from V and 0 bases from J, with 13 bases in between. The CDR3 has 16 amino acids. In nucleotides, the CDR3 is TGTGCCAGCAGTGAAAGGACATGGTACATGAACACTGAAGCTTTCTTT. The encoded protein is CASSERTWYMNTEAFF.

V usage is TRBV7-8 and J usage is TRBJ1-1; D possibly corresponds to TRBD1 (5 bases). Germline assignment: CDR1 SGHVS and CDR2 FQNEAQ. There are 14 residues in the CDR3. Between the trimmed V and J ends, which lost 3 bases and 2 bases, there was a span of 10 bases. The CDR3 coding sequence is TGTGCCAGCAGCTTGGGACTAACAAACACTGAAGCTTTCTTT. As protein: CASSLGLTNTEAFF.

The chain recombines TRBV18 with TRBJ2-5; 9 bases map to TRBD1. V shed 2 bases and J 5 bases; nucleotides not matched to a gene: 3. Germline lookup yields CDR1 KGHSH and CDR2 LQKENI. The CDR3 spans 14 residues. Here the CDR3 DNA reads TGTGCCAGCTCACCAGGGACAGGGCGTGAGACCCAGTACTTC. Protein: CASSPGTGRETQYF.

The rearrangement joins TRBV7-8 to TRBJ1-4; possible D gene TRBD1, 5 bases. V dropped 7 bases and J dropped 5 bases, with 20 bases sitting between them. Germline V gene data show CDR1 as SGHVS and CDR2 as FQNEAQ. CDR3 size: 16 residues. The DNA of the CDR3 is TGTGCCAGCATCCCAAGCGTGGGGGGACGAAATGAAAAACTGTTTTTT. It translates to CASIPSVGGRNEKLFF.

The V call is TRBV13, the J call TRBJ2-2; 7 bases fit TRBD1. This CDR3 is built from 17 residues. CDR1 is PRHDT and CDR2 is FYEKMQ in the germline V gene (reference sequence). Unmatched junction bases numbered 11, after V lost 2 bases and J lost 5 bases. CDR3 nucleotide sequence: TGTGCCAGCAGCTTAATTTCCGGGGTCAGGGGGACCGGGGAGCTGTTTTTT. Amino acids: CASSLISGVRGTGELFF.

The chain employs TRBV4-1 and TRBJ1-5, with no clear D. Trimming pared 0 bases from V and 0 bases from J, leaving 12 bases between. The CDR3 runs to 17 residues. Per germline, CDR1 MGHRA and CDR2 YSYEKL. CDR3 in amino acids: CASSQDASEYSNQPQHF. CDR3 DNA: TGCGCCAGCAGCCAAGATGCCTCAGAATATAGCAATCAGCCCCAGCATTTT.